These 20 T cell receptor beta chains originate from one sample sequenced in a study of T cell changes during pregnancy in multiple sclerosis. The table came from immunoSEQ multiplex PCR; TCRdb's copy has only in-frame clones and leaves some out. The sample includes some 83,000 clones, approximately 91% of them seen just once. The source was PBMCs, collected in the first trimester of pregnancy. Receptor source: a female donor in good health, serving as a control in a pregnancy study. Some clones in this sample may be carry-over from other donors' samples.

This chain joins TRBV28 and TRBJ2-5; a possible D gene is TRBD2 (5 bases). V was shortened by 2 bases and J by 3 bases, with 22 bases between the two germline ends. Per germline, CDR1 MDHEN and CDR2 SYDVKM. CDR3 length equals 18 residues. The CDR3 DNA follows: TGTGCCAGCAGTTTACGGCTAGCCCTCGTTATTAGTGAAGAGACCCAGTACTTC. The encoded protein is CASSLRLALVISEETQYF.

In its sample, this clone was seen a few times. This chain links TRBV6-6 with TRBJ1-2; tentative D call: TRBD1 (6 bases). The CDR3 spans 14 residues. Trimming removed 6 bases from V and 0 bases from J, with 11 bases in between. Looked up from germline, CDR1 is MNHNY and CDR2 is SVGAGI (reference sequence). This CDR3 reads CASSRDTSNYGYTF. DNA for the CDR3: TGTGCCAGCAGCAGGGACACGTCTAACTATGGCTACACCTTC.

V is TRBV6-1 and J is TRBJ2-3, with TRBD2 matching over 9 bases. The CDR3 extends over 16 amino acids. CDR1 is MNHNS and CDR2 is SASEGT in the germline V gene. Trimming took 2 bases from V and 2 from J; bases not matched to a gene: 5. The CDR3 DNA follows: TGTGCCAGCAGTGAATCCCCTAGCGGGGACACAGATACGCAGTATTTT. Protein product: CASSESPSGDTDTQYF.

The chain recombines TRBV21-1 with TRBJ2-7; the table names TRBD2, a call not compared with the DNA. TRBV21-1 is an annotated pseudogene. CDR3 length: 14 residues. CDR3 sequence: CASSAKELTYEQYF. In nucleotides, the CDR3 is TGTGCCAGCAGCGCGAAAGAGTTAACCTACGAGCAGTACTTC.

V gene TRBV5-4 combines with J gene TRBJ2-3, with no clear D. Between the trimmed V and J ends, which lost 5 bases and 3 bases, there was a span of 10 bases. CDR1 is SGHNT, CDR2 YYREEE, per germline (reference sequence). The CDR3 runs 13 residues. The CDR3 DNA is TGTGCCAGCAGTTCAACTAAGACAGATACGCAGTATTTT. This sequence encodes CASSSTKTDTQYF.

This clone was picked up a small number of times. The rearrangement links TRBV7-9 to TRBJ1-1; 9 bases align to TRBD1. CDR1 and CDR2 from the germline V gene are SEHNR and FQNEAQ (reference sequence). V lost 5 bases, J lost 8 bases, and 3 bases stayed unmatched. This CDR3 comprises 12 residues. The CDR3, as DNA: TGTGCCAGCAGCGCGGACAGGGGAGAAGCTTTCTTT. This codes for CASSADRGEAFF.

V usage is TRBV5-1 and J usage is TRBJ2-7, with TRBD1 matching 9 bases. Germline CDR1 and CDR2: SGHRS and YFSETQ. The CDR3 has 15 amino acids. J gave up 4 bases and V 0 bases, and 5 bases lay outside the gene matches. CDR3 region: CASSLVGTGIYEQYF. The CDR3 nucleotides read TGCGCCAGCAGCTTGGTAGGGACAGGGATTTACGAGCAGTACTTC. The variable domain in full, completed from reference TRBV5-1 and TRBJ2-7, reads KAGVTQTPRYLIKTRGQQVTLSCSPISGHRSVSWYQQTPGQGLQFLFEYFSETQRNKGNFPGRFSGRQFSNSRSEMNVSTLELGDSALYLCASSLVGTGIYEQYFGPGTRLTVT.

The rearrangement joins TRBV27 to TRBJ2-1; tentative D call: TRBD1 (6 bases). The CDR3 consists of 14 residues. The V gene's germline CDR1 is MNHEY and CDR2 SMNVEV (reference sequence). V was clipped by 4 bases and J by 4 bases, with 11 bases between them. Here the CDR3 reads CASSSGTPYNEQFF. The DNA for the CDR3 is TGTGCCAGCAGTTCCGGGACACCGTACAATGAGCAGTTCTTC.

The chain has TRBV29-1 and TRBJ2-5; 7 nucleotides line up with TRBD2. The V gene end was trimmed by 4 bases and the J gene end by 4 bases; junction bases not matched to a gene: 3. This CDR3 contains 12 residues. Per the germline V gene, CDR1 is SQVTM and CDR2 is ANQGSEA. The CDR3 nucleotides are TGCAGCGTTGGAGGGAGGGTAGAGACCCAGTACTTC. Protein sequence: CSVGGRVETQYF.

The chain couples TRBV28 to TRBJ2-1; D is ambiguous. Germline V gives CDR1 MDHEN, CDR2 SYDVKM. Trimming stripped 2 bases from V and 5 bases from J, with 10 bases between. The CDR3 has 14 amino acids. CDR3 sequence reads: CASSLPSRNNEQFF. The CDR3 DNA reads TGTGCCAGCAGTTTACCCTCCAGAAACAATGAGCAGTTCTTC.

V usage is TRBV27 and J usage is TRBJ1-4, with D uncertain. The V end lost 5 bases, the J end lost 2 bases, and 21 bases lay between the germline ends. This CDR3 is 18 amino acids long. Germline V gives CDR1 MNHEY, CDR2 SMNVEV (reference sequence). CDR3 DNA sequence: TGTGCCAGCAGTCCTACCCCTCCTTTCGACACGACTAATGAAAAACTGTTTTTT. Protein product: CASSPTPPFDTTNEKLFF.

CDR3 sequence (DNA): TGCGCCAGCAGCCAACGGGAGTACGACAATGAGCAGTTCTTC. Protein: CASSQREYDNEQFF. The V gene is TRBV4-1, the J gene TRBJ2-1, with D tentatively TRBD2 (6 bases). The germline V gene has CDR1 MGHRA and CDR2 YSYEKL. The V end lost 2 bases, the J end lost 5 bases, and 10 bases lay between the germline ends. This CDR3 has 14 residues.

This clone appeared a few times. The V call is TRBV7-9, the J call TRBJ2-7; TRBD1 is a possible D gene (5 bases). The CDR3 is made up of 12 amino acids. V gave up 4 bases and J gave up 4 bases, with 8 bases separating them. Germline CDR1 is SEHNR and CDR2 is FQNEAQ (reference sequence). CDR3 amino acids: CASSSSGYEQYF. The DNA for the CDR3 is TGTGCCAGCAGCTCATCAGGGTACGAGCAGTACTTC.

V is TRBV18 and J is TRBJ2-2; D gene unclear. CDR1 and CDR2 from the germline V gene are KGHSH and LQKENI. The CDR3 loop spans 16 amino acids. V was pared by 3 bases and J by 4 bases, with 15 bases between. CDR3 nucleotide sequence: TGTGCCAGCTCACCCCGCCCCAGGTCGTTCACCGGGGAGCTGTTTTTT. It is translated as CASSPRPRSFTGELFF.

This clone was recorded only once. This chain joins TRBV18 and TRBJ2-5; 12 positions agree with TRBD2. This CDR3 contains 15 residues. With V trimmed by 8 bases and J by 4 bases, 8 bases remained unmatched. Looked up from germline, CDR1 is KGHSH and CDR2 is LQKENI. The CDR3 coding sequence is TGTGCCAGCGCCCGGACTAGCGGGGTACGAGAGACCCAGTACTTC. Translating it yields CASARTSGVRETQYF.

The V call is TRBV15, the J call TRBJ2-5; maybe TRBD2 (5 bases). The germline CDR1 and CDR2 sequences are LNHNV and YYDKDF (reference sequence). The CDR3 covers 15 residues. Trimming pared 3 bases from V and 1 base from J, leaving 12 bases between. CDR3 region: CATSRGDTSQETQYF. The CDR3 bases are TGTGCCACCAGCAGGGGAGACACTTCCCAAGAGACCCAGTACTTC. Full variable domain (outside the CDR3, taken from reference TRBV15 and TRBJ2-5): DAMVIQNPRYQVTQFGKPVTLSCSQTLNHNVMYWYQQKSSQAPKLLFHYYDKDFNNEADTPDNFQSRRPNTSFCFLDIRSPGLGDTAMYLCATSRGDTSQETQYFGPGTRLLVL.

This clone was seen just once. The chain employs TRBV5-4 and TRBJ1-1; TRBD1 aligns across 7 bases. This CDR3 is 16 amino acids long. Germline V gives CDR1 SGHNT, CDR2 YYREEE (reference sequence). V dropped 4 bases and J dropped 5; count of bases not matched to a gene: 14. This CDR3 reads CASSPRTGKGETEAFF. CDR3 sequence (DNA): TGTGCCAGCAGCCCTAGGACAGGCAAGGGGGAAACTGAAGCTTTCTTT.

The chain employs TRBV11-2 and TRBJ2-7; 7 bases agree with TRBD2. This CDR3 has 14 residues. Trimming took 4 bases from V and 0 from J; bases not matched to a gene: 3. The germline gives CDR1 SGHAT, CDR2 FQNNGV. The CDR3 bases are TGTGCCAGCAGCTCCGGCGGGAGCTCCTACGAGCAGTACTTC. This sequence encodes CASSSGGSSYEQYF.

The J gene is TRBJ2-1, the V gene TRBV7-9; perhaps TRBD1 as D (5 bases). The CDR3 loop spans 15 amino acids. Germline V gives CDR1 SEHNR, CDR2 FQNEAQ (reference sequence). Trimming shortened V by 6 bases and J by 2 bases, and 14 bases separated the two germline ends. The CDR3 region has the DNA TGTGCCAGCAGACGCGAGCAGGGCCCCTACAATGAGCAGTTCTTC. Protein sequence: CASRREQGPYNEQFF.

The chain is built from TRBV19 and TRBJ2-2; 9 nucleotides align to TRBD1. Germline CDR1 and CDR2: LNHDA and SQIVND (reference sequence). There are 16 residues in the CDR3. V lost 9 bases to trimming and J lost 5 bases; unmatched junction nucleotides: 13. The CDR3 bases are TGTGCCAGCAAACAGACCTGGGACAGGGTGACCGGGGAGCTGTTTTTT. Protein: CASKQTWDRVTGELFF.